The present T cell receptor (beta chain) was sequenced within a study of T cell responses to AZD1222 COVID-19 vaccine. CDR1 is LGHNT and CDR2 is FRNRAP in the germline V gene. This CDR3 comprises 17 residues. With 1 base removed from V and 3 bases from J, the gap between germline ends came to 19 bases. Sequencing was performed with immunoSEQ multiplex PCR; in TCRdb, only in-frame clones are kept and a portion is missing. The sample holds around 99,000 clones; approximately 90% are singletons and the top ten take about 6.6%. J is TRBJ2-7 and V is TRBV12-5; tentative D call: TRBD2 (5 bases). The clonotype originates from an adult who received the AZD1222 COVID-19 vaccine. Material: peripheral blood, obtained 28 days after the second AZD1222 dose. The CDR3 region is CASGLGTTGRGIYEQYF. DNA for the CDR3: TGTGCTAGTGGTTTGGGAACTACCGGACGGGGAATCTACGAGCAGTACTTC. The complete variable domain, with remaining parts taken from reference TRBV12-5 and TRBJ2-7, reads DARVTQTPRHKVTEMGQEVTMRCQPILGHNTVFWYRQTMMQGLELLAYFRNRAPLDDSGMPKDRFSAEMPDATLATLKIQPSEPRDSAVYFCASGLGTTGRGIYEQYFGPGTRLTVT.